The count of the clone carrying this TCR beta chain is one. The antigen is undetermined. Germline-derived CDR1 and CDR2 are WSHSY and SAAADI. The V gene end was trimmed by 6 bases and the J gene end by 6 bases; junction bases not matched to a gene: 5. The CDR3 contains 14 residues. These data come from a study of T cells in localized non-small cell lung cancer. Study-level results: Elevated blood T cell density was associated with longer overall survival.

Libraries were prepared by immunoSEQ multiplex PCR; TCRdb keeps only in-frame clonotypes and omits some of them. The data show 25,000 to 35,000 clones, around 89% seen once. Source: peripheral blood, taken before any cancer treatment. This TCR was sampled from an older female donor with stage III squamous cell lung carcinoma. The rearrangement joins TRBV10-2 to TRBJ2-3, with 11 bases fitting TRBD2. CDR3 region: CASRTGLAGDTQYF. CDR3 bases: TGCGCCAGCAGAACTGGACTAGCGGGTGATACGCAGTATTTT.